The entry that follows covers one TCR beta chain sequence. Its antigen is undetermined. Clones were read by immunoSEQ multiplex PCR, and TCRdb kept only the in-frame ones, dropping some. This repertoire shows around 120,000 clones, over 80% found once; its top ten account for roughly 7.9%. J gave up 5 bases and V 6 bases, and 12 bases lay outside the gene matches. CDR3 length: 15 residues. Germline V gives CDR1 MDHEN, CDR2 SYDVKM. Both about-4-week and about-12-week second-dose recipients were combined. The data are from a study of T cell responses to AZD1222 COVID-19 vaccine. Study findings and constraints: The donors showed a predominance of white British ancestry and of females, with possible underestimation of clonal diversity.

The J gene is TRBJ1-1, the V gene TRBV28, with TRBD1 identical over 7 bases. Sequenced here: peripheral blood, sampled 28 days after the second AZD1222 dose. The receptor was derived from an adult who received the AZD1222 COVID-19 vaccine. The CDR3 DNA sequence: TGTGCCAGCAGCCCCAGGCCAATGACAGGGACTGAAGCTTTCTTT. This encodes CASSPRPMTGTEAFF.